The clone carrying this TCR beta chain was counted ten times or more. Bulk TCR libraries used previously described methods and listed TCR primers. TCRdb processed the PCR reads anew with MiXCR; each CDR3 protein has one entry. This sample carries over 600,000 distinct CDR3 sequences, less than 20% of them seen once, and the ten largest clones take 0.7% to 1%. The entry originates in a study of molecular identifiers for immune sequencing clone quantification. The material sequenced was naive CD8+ T cells from blood, with Jurkat cell RNA spiked in. Noted subset: FACS-sorted CD8+CD4-CCR7+CD45RA+ naive T cells. The receptor was derived from a human donor in good health. Some libraries in this study had Jurkat cell RNA spiked in.

This chain's CDR3 is CASSHEGLISYGYTF. The CDR3 DNA sequence: TGCGCCAGCAGCCACGAAGGACTCATTTCCTATGGCTACACCTTC. The chain is built from TRBV4-1 and TRBJ1-2; no reliable D call. Germline CDR1 reads MGHRA; CDR2 reads YSYEKL. CDR3 length equals 15 residues. V lost 3 bases and J lost 4, with 15 bases in between.